This record concerns one TCR beta chain sequence. Original processing methods: Amplification of reference gene primers provided the estimated nucleated cell counts. Sequenced by immunoSEQ multiplex PCR; TCRdb stores in-frame clones only, minus some. The V and J calls and clone size come from that table; D and trimming were worked out from the DNA. This repertoire shows about 410,000 clones, about 89% found once; its top ten account for about 1.6%. CDR1 SEHNR and CDR2 FQNEAQ come from the germline V gene (reference sequence). There are 14 residues in the CDR3. V shed 6 bases and J 3 bases; nucleotides not matched to a gene: 7. This specimen belongs to a study of blood T cell repertoires in COVID-19. Study-wide context: PBMCs, B-cell-depleted T cells, or T cells provided the cDNA or gDNA that made up the material.

The chain uses TRBV7-9 and TRBJ1-2; 7 bases line up with TRBD1. Sample: peripheral blood. The source is a woman aged 40-49 years with COVID-19, enrolled during active disease. The CDR3 region is CASRLNRGDYGYTF. CDR3 in DNA: TGTGCCAGCAGACTAAACAGGGGAGACTATGGCTACACCTTC.